One and the same sample provided the 18 T cell receptor beta chains below, sequenced in a study of glioma-infiltrating T cells after dendritic cell vaccination. Generated by immunoSEQ multiplex PCR, the TCRdb table keeps only in-frame clones and is missing some. In the table there are tens of thousands of clones, around 86% of which are singletons. Source: blood, taken before dendritic cell vaccination. The source is a human donor with glioblastoma.

The chain joins TRBV5-8 to TRBJ1-1; no clear D. Germline V CDR1 and CDR2: SGHTS, YDEGEE. There are 12 residues in the CDR3. V lost 4 bases to trimming and J lost 0 bases, with 4 bases between them. The CDR3 DNA reads as TGTGCCAGCAGCACTTTGAACACTGAAGCTTTCTTT. Protein sequence: CASSTLNTEAFF.

This chain uses TRBV7-2 with TRBJ1-3; no firm D call. The CDR3 runs 17 residues. The germline gives CDR1 SGHTA, CDR2 FQGNSA. V dropped 1 base and J dropped 4 bases, with 17 bases sitting between them. CDR3 DNA: TGTGCCAGCAGCTTAGATGGCGTCTGGGAGAGAGGAAACACCATATATTTT. It yields the protein CASSLDGVWERGNTIYF. The entire variable domain, with the rest obtained from reference TRBV7-2 and TRBJ1-3, is as follows: GAGVSQSPSNKVTEKGKDVELRCDPISGHTALYWYRQSLGQGLEFLIYFQGNSAPDKSGLPSDRFSAERTGGSVSTLTIQRTQQEDSAVYLCASSLDGVWERGNTIYFGEGSWLTVV.

The chain couples TRBV18 to TRBJ1-5; D is perhaps TRBD1 (5 bases). CDR1 and CDR2 (germline): KGHSH, LQKENI. The V and J ends lost 2 bases and 0 bases respectively, with 8 bases between them. This CDR3 spans 15 amino acids. DNA for the CDR3: TGTGCCAGCTCACCAGCGGGGGGTAGCAATCAGCCCCAGCATTTT. Translating gives CASSPAGGSNQPQHF.

The chain carries TRBV11-2 and TRBJ1-5, with D perhaps TRBD1 (5 bases). Trimming took 0 bases from V and 6 from J, leaving 15 bases between them. Germline lookup yields CDR1 SGHAT and CDR2 FQNNGV. CDR3 length: 16 amino acids. The CDR3 bases are TGTGCCAGCAGCTTAGATTCCTCAGGGTCCGGTCAGCCCCAGCATTTT. Protein product: CASSLDSSGSGQPQHF.

J is TRBJ2-2 and V is TRBV7-6; 10 nucleotides match TRBD1. Germline V lookup: CDR1 SGHVS, CDR2 FNYEAQ. After removal of 5 bases from V and 4 bases from J, the junction contained 7 bases not matched to a gene. This CDR3 has 16 residues. The CDR3: CASSTPTGGGTGELFF. The CDR3 region has the DNA TGTGCCAGCAGCACGCCGACAGGGGGCGGCACCGGGGAGCTGTTTTTT.

The chain carries TRBV7-3 and TRBJ1-2; a weak D match, TRBD1 (6 bases). Between the trimmed V and J ends, which lost 2 bases and 7 bases, there was a span of 11 bases. The CDR3 spans 13 residues. Germline loops: CDR1 SGHTA, CDR2 FQGTGA. The CDR3: CASSLERGSGYTF. The CDR3 nucleotides are TGTGCCAGCAGCTTAGAAAGGGGGAGTGGCTACACCTTC. The full variable domain, completed using reference TRBV7-3 and TRBJ1-2, is GAGVSQTPSNKVTEKGKYVELRCDPISGHTALYWYRQSLGQGPEFLIYFQGTGAADDSGLPNDRFFAVRPEGSVSTLKIQRTERGDSAVYLCASSLERGSGYTFGSGTRLTVV.

The genes are TRBV6-1 and TRBJ2-4, with a tentative D call TRBD2 (5 bases). Trimming shortened V by 6 bases and J by 5 bases, and 17 bases separated the two germline ends. Germline V gene lookup returns CDR1 MNHNS and CDR2 SASEGT. There are 15 residues in the CDR3. The DNA for the CDR3 is TGTGCCAGCAGCGTGGACTCCGCGGCGGAAAACATTCAGTACTTC. Translated, it gives CASSVDSAAENIQYF.

The chain combines TRBV7-9 with TRBJ1-1; D not resolved. The CDR3 runs 12 residues. Germline V gene sequence: CDR1 SEHNR, CDR2 FQNEAQ (reference sequence). The germline V and J ends were trimmed by 6 bases and 8 bases, with 13 bases remaining between them. The CDR3 loop is CASSYQELEAFF. The CDR3 DNA is TGTGCCAGCAGTTATCAAGAGCTAGAAGCTTTCTTT.

The chain joins TRBV6-5 to TRBJ2-3, with 7 bases identical to TRBD1. Germline CDR1 reads MNHEY; CDR2 reads SVGAGI. V trimming: 6 bases; J trimming: 2 bases; junction bases outside the gene matches: 8. There are 15 residues in the CDR3. The CDR3 sequence is CASSRDRLTTDTQYF. The DNA of the CDR3 is TGTGCCAGCAGCAGGGACAGACTAACCACAGATACGCAGTATTTT.

This chain connects TRBV19 to TRBJ2-1, with TRBD2 matching over 8 bases. The germline gives CDR1 LNHDA, CDR2 SQIVND (reference sequence). This CDR3 comprises 14 residues. Losses at the gene ends were 7 bases for V and 2 bases for J; bases not matched to a gene: 4. Here the CDR3 DNA reads TGTGCCAGTACCAAAGCGGGAGCCTACAATGAGCAGTTCTTC. It encodes CASTKAGAYNEQFF.

This chain connects TRBV7-2 to TRBJ1-1; possibly TRBD1 for D (6 bases). V was trimmed by 7 bases and J by 6 bases, leaving 18 bases between them. This CDR3 is built from 14 residues. The germline gives CDR1 SGHTA, CDR2 FQGNSA. The chain's CDR3 is CASTPAQGISEAFF. The CDR3 DNA follows: TGTGCCAGCACCCCCGCTCAGGGGATCTCTGAAGCTTTCTTT.

The rearrangement uses TRBV18 and TRBJ1-1; D is possibly TRBD1 (5 bases). V was clipped by 1 base and J by 4 bases, with 19 bases between them. This CDR3 contains 17 residues. Germline V gives CDR1 KGHSH, CDR2 LQKENI. Here the CDR3 reads CASSPLPLTGLGTEAFF. The CDR3 region has the DNA TGTGCCAGCTCACCACTACCTTTAACAGGCTTGGGCACTGAAGCTTTCTTT.

This clone was observed a handful of times. The chain is built from TRBV27 and TRBJ2-1; 9 nucleotides agree with TRBD2. Unmatched junction bases numbered 9, after V lost 9 bases and J lost 3 bases. The CDR3 loop spans 15 amino acids. Germline V gene data show CDR1 as MNHEY and CDR2 as SMNVEV (reference sequence). Here the CDR3 DNA reads TGTGCCAGTTGGGGAAGCGGGGGGCTCTACAATGAGCAGTTCTTC. Its protein product is CASWGSGGLYNEQFF.

The genes are TRBV6-6 and TRBJ2-7; TRBD1 matches at 7 bases. This CDR3 is 13 amino acids long. The ends lost 5 bases at V and 2 bases at J; junction bases unmatched: 3. Germline CDR1 MNHNY, CDR2 SVGAGI (reference sequence). CDR3 region: CASSPGTAYEQYF. The CDR3 DNA sequence: TGTGCCAGCAGTCCCGGGACAGCCTACGAGCAGTACTTC.

The chain is built from TRBV2 and TRBJ2-3, with 9 bases matching TRBD1. Looked up from germline, CDR1 is SNHLY and CDR2 is FYNNEI. The CDR3 length is 15 residues. V was clipped by 4 bases and J by 3 bases; unmatched bases: 5. The CDR3 reads CASSGGTGFTDTQYF. In DNA, the CDR3 is TGTGCCAGCAGTGGGGGGACAGGGTTTACAGATACGCAGTATTTT.

V is TRBV6-6 and J is TRBJ2-7; 8 bases match TRBD1. CDR1 and CDR2 from the germline V gene are MNHNY and SVGAGI (reference sequence). J gave up 4 bases and V 6 bases, and 11 bases lay outside the gene matches. The CDR3 is 15 residues long. CDR3 coding DNA: TGTGCCAGCAGCAATATCCAGGGGGCCCAGTACGAGCAGTACTTC. Translated, it gives CASSNIQGAQYEQYF.

As for this clone: Relative to the germline gene, one junction end is altered; a read error may explain this. This same CDR3 is encoded by further DNA sequences in the sample. V and J are TRBV2 and TRBJ1-3; D remains ambiguous. Germline lookup yields CDR1 SNHLY and CDR2 FYNNEI. This CDR3 spans 12 amino acids. The chain's CDR3 is CASGRLGNTIYF. CDR3 bases: TGCGCCAGCGGCAGACTTGGAAACACCATATATTTT.

The chain couples TRBV7-3 to TRBJ2-5; unclear D gene. Trimming removed 1 base from V and 1 base from J, with 4 bases in between. The CDR3 totals 13 residues. Germline V gene lookup returns CDR1 SGHTA and CDR2 FQGTGA. CDR3 sequence: CASSLNTQETQYF. In DNA form, the CDR3 reads TGTGCCAGCAGCTTAAACACCCAAGAGACCCAGTACTTC.